One sample yielded the 3 T cell receptor beta chains listed below, sequenced in a study of control samples from healthy donors and cancer patients. Generated by immunoSEQ multiplex PCR, the TCRdb table keeps only in-frame clones and is missing some. In the table there are about 130,000 clones, more than 85% of which are singletons. The sample was PBMCs. These receptors all stem from a man in his fifties with head and neck cancer.

The chain has TRBV12-5 and TRBJ1-5; perhaps TRBD1 as D (5 bases). There are 15 residues in the CDR3. Trimming shortened V by 5 bases and J by 7 bases, and 18 bases separated the two germline ends. In germline, CDR1 is LGHNT, CDR2 FRNRAP. This chain's CDR3 is CASGTDSMYPQPQHF. The CDR3 DNA reads TGTGCTAGTGGTACCGACAGCATGTATCCCCAGCCCCAGCATTTT. Supplemented by reference TRBV12-5 and TRBJ1-5, the full variable domain reads DARVTQTPRHKVTEMGQEVTMRCQPILGHNTVFWYRQTMMQGLELLAYFRNRAPLDDSGMPKDRFSAEMPDATLATLKIQPSEPRDSAVYFCASGTDSMYPQPQHFGDGTRLSIL.

The CDR3 protein is CASSPVATEAFF. In DNA form, the CDR3 reads TGTGCCAGCTCACCAGTCGCCACTGAAGCTTTCTTT. The chain has TRBV18 and TRBJ1-1; D uncertain. CDR1 is KGHSH, CDR2 LQKENI, per germline. V lost 2 bases to trimming and J lost 4 bases, with 5 bases between them. CDR3 length: 12 amino acids.

The rearrangement links TRBV6-5 to TRBJ1-2; weak D call: TRBD1 (6 bases). Germline V CDR1 and CDR2: MNHEY, SVGAGI. Trimming cost V 2 bases and J 0 bases, with 10 bases left between them. The CDR3 contains 15 residues. CDR3 DNA: TGTGCCAGCAGTTACAGGGGGGCCTCTAACTATGGCTACACCTTC. Protein sequence: CASSYRGASNYGYTF.